This T cell receptor (beta chain) was documented in a study of shared clonotypes between healthy human individuals. Libraries were prepared by immunoSEQ multiplex PCR; TCRdb keeps only in-frame clonotypes and omits some of them. This table holds about 2.1 million clones, about 93% found once. This CDR3 has 17 residues. J was trimmed by 8 bases and V by 2 bases; bases with no gene match: 12. From germline, CDR1 is SGHTA and CDR2 FQGNSA. Naive-designated CD8 cells lacked CD45RO, were positively enriched for CCR7, and omitted terminally differentiated effector memory CD45RA+ cells. The chain links TRBV7-2 to TRBJ2-2; 9 bases map to TRBD1. The sequence was collected from a young man in good health. Some clones in this sample may be carry-over from other donors' samples. The sample comprised naive CD8+ T cells from PBMCs. The CDR3 sequence: CASSLRAQGALGGELFF. CDR3 bases: TGTGCCAGCAGCTTACGGGCACAGGGGGCGCTCGGTGGGGAGCTGTTTTTT.